This TCR beta chain comes out of a study of T cell repertoires in cytomegalovirus infection. The overall study: Indications came from public TCR beta signatures; they pointed to CMV infection and to a matching HLA type.

Regarding this clonotype: Its target is unknown.

Findings and caveats of the study: CMV-specific HLA-C-restricted TCR beta clonotypes dominated the ex vivo response.

CDR1 is GTSNPN, CDR2 SVGIG, per germline (reference sequence). CDR3 length: 13 amino acids. Deletions cut 0 bases from V and 4 bases from J, with 9 bases between. TCRdb reprocessed the reads via MiXCR and lists one record per CDR3 protein. The sample carries approximately 81,000 distinct CDR3 sequences, about 24% recorded once. J is TRBJ2-5 and V is TRBV30; a weak D match, TRBD2 (5 bases). The sequence was obtained from a human donor in good health (CMV status not recorded). Some clones in this sample may be carry-over from other donors' samples. The material sequenced was CD8+ T cells from cultured PBMCs, taken from culture after CMV antigen stimulation. CDR3 residues: CAWSVQGGETQYF. The CDR3 DNA follows: TGTGCCTGGAGTGTACAAGGAGGAGAGACCCAGTACTTC.